The 6 T cell receptor beta chains reported below all come from one sample, sequenced in a study of T cell responses to AZD1222 COVID-19 vaccine. TCRdb's table, derived via immunoSEQ multiplex PCR, lists solely in-frame clones and lacks some. The table has fewer than 120,000 clones, 85% to 95% seen once. The source material was peripheral blood, sampled on day 0 of AZD1222 vaccination. The receptors shown here come from an adult in good health.

Concerning this clone: The DNA is left out, because the CDR3 cannot be placed on it with certainty; the CDR3 is given as TCRdb lists it. The genes are TRBV28 and TRBJ1-1. Ends included, the CDR3 has 14 residues. Germline lookup yields CDR1 MDHEN and CDR2 SYDVKM. CDR3 protein: CASCRAGLGTEAFF.

This chain uses TRBV10-3 with TRBJ2-5; maybe TRBD2 (7 bases). The V gene's germline CDR1 is ENHRY and CDR2 SYGVKD. V lost 6 bases to trimming and J lost 5 bases, with 16 bases between them. This CDR3 region has 14 residues. The CDR3 spells CAISGGGGYETQYF. For the CDR3, the DNA is TGTGCCATCAGCGGAGGGGGGGGATATGAGACCCAGTACTTC.

The V call is TRBV18, the J call TRBJ2-7; TRBD1 is a possible D gene (6 bases). This CDR3 region has 15 residues. Germline V gene lookup returns CDR1 KGHSH and CDR2 LQKENI. V shed 2 bases and J shed 5 bases, with 16 bases lying between them. The DNA of the CDR3 is TGTGCCAGCTCACCAAAGACTTACAGGGATCACGAGCAGTACTTC. Translated: CASSPKTYRDHEQYF. The entire variable domain, with the rest obtained from reference TRBV18 and TRBJ2-7, is as follows: NAGVMQNPRHLVRRRGQEARLRCSPMKGHSHVYWYRQLPEEGLKFMVYLQKENIIDESGMPKERFSAEFPKEGPSILRIQQVVRGDSAAYFCASSPKTYRDHEQYFGPGTRLTVT.

The J gene is TRBJ1-2, the V gene TRBV30; D is possibly TRBD1 (5 bases). This CDR3 is built from 13 residues. V was shortened by 7 bases and J by 4 bases, with 16 bases between the two germline ends. CDR1 and CDR2 (germline): GTSNPN, SVGIG (reference sequence). The CDR3 DNA reads TGTGCCTTCCTCTGGGGGGGTGTCTATGGCTACACCTTC. This sequence encodes CAFLWGGVYGYTF.

The gene calls are TRBV5-6 and TRBJ2-7; TRBD2 aligns across 10 bases. Trimming took 5 bases from V and 0 from J; bases not matched to a gene: 5. The CDR3 has 15 residues. Per the germline V gene, CDR1 is SGHDT and CDR2 is YYEEEE. The DNA of the CDR3 is TGTGCCAGCAGTTTTCTAGCGGGGGACTCCTACGAGCAGTACTTC. As protein: CASSFLAGDSYEQYF.

The rearrangement uses TRBV2 and TRBJ2-1; D perhaps matches TRBD2 (6 bases). Trimming left V 3 bases short and J 15 bases short, with 12 bases between. The germline V gene has CDR1 SNHLY and CDR2 FYNNEI. The CDR3 is 11 residues long. The DNA for the CDR3 is TGTGCCAGCAGTGATAGGGACTGGTCGTTCTTC. Amino acid sequence: CASSDRDWSFF.